The rows below give T cell receptor beta chains drawn from one sample of a study of blood T cell repertoires in COVID-19. TCRdb's copy holds only in-frame clones and misses some; the assay was immunoSEQ multiplex PCR. In the table there are around 50,000 clones, 88% of which are singletons. Sequencing was carried out using peripheral blood. The source of these receptors is a man aged 45 to 65 with active COVID-19. CDR3s leave out the opening cysteine and the closing phenylalanine or tryptophan.

v_call	j_call	cdr3_aa
TRBV5-1	TRBJ1-3	ASSPRDTLGNTIY
TRBV4-3	TRBJ2-1	ASSHRGSNEQF
TRBV7-9	TRBJ2-1	ASSLQGTVHYNEQF
TRBV6-5	TRBJ2-4	ASSFRQGYKNIQY
TRBV2	TRBJ2-7	ASSESGRTYEQY
TRBV7-9	TRBJ1-1	ASSLSMGGNTEAF
TRBV19	TRBJ2-7	ASSGREAYEQY
TRBV11-2	TRBJ2-1	ASSIRTVPSSYNEQF
TRBV3-1/TRBV3-2	TRBJ2-5	ASSEAGGPTGETQY
TRBV23-1	TRBJ2-7	ASSQSPSTTGVKNHEQY
TRBV19	TRBJ2-7	ASRRQGVVDEQY
TRBV6-5	TRBJ1-5	ASSRDRWGDQPQH
TRBV3-1/TRBV3-2	TRBJ1-2	ASSLQASANYGYT
TRBV11-3	TRBJ1-4	ASSRDRGRINEKLF
TRBV5-1	TRBJ2-2	ASSPGGGGELF
TRBV5-6	TRBJ1-6	ASRDRYNSPLH
TRBV7-9	TRBJ2-3	ASSYQGQLRTDTQY
TRBV5-1	TRBJ2-1	ASSFGLSGGNEQF
TRBV3-1/TRBV3-2	TRBJ1-1	ASSHRGTEAF